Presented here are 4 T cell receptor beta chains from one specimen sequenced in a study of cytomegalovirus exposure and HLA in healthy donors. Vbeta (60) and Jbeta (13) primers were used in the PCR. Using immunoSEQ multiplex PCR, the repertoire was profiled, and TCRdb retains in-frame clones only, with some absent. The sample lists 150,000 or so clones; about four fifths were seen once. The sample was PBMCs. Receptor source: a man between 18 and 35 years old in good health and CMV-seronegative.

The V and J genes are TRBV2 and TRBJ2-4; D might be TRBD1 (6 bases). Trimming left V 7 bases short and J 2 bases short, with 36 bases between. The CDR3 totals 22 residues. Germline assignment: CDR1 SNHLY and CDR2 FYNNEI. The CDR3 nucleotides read TGTGCCAGCATACCCCCAATAGGCCAGAGTGGGGCAGACAGGTCGTCCAAAAACATTCAGTACTTC. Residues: CASIPPIGQSGADRSSKNIQYF.

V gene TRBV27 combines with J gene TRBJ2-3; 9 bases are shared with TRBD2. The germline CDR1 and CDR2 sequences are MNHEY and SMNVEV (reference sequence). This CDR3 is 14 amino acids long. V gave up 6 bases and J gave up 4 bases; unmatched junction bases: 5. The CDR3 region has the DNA TGTGCCAGCAGGGTAGCGGGGGCCCCAGATACGCAGTATTTT. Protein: CASRVAGAPDTQYF.

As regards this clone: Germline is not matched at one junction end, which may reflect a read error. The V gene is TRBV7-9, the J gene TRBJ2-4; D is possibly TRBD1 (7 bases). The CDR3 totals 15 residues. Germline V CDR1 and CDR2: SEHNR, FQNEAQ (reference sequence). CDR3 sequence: CASSGGTDTKNSQYF. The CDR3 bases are TGTGCCAGCAGCGGCGGGACAGACACCAAAAACAGTCAGTACTTC. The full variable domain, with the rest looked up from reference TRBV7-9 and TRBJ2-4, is DTGVSQNPRHKITKRGQNVTFRCDPISEHNRLYWYRQTLGQGPEFLTYFQNEAQLEKSRLLSDRFSAERPKGSFSTLEIQRTEQGDSAMYLCASSGGTDTKNSQYFGAGTRLSVL.

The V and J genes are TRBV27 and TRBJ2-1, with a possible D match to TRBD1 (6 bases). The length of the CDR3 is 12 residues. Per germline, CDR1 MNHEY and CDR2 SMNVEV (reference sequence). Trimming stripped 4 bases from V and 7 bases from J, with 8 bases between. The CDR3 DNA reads TGTGCCAGCAGTTCCACAGGGAATGAGCAGTTCTTC. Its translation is CASSSTGNEQFF.